This T cell receptor beta chain was sequenced in a study of response to subunit inactivated influenza vaccine. A few counts support this clonotype. V gave up 3 bases and J gave up 6 bases, with 7 bases separating them. The CDR3 spans 11 residues. Germline-derived CDR1 and CDR2 are SQVTM and ANQGSEA. Via MiXCR, TCRdb re-called the RT-PCR reads, giving one row per CDR3 protein. Seen here are around 570,000 distinct CDR3 sequences, 11% observed once, and the top ten hold approximately 10%. These same data were also listed under a study on T cells expressing NK-cell markers. That source adds: Template switching by 5'RACE with UMIs generated the TCR beta cDNA. The TCR beta repertoires were obtained from sorted CD3+CD56+NKG2C+, CD3+CD56+NKG2C- and CD3+CD56-NKG2C+ T cells. The sequencing cohort of eight donors included seven HCMV-seropositive individuals and one seronegative individual. What restricted sorting to alpha-beta TCR T cells in several experiments was an anti-gamma-delta TCR antibody. A few of the donors also had these clonotypes leading their CD3+CD56-NKG2C+ fraction.

The sequences come from PBMCs from blood, collected on the day of vaccination. The rearrangement links TRBV29-1 to TRBJ2-3; D uncertain. The TCR was taken from a man aged 50-60 years who received an inactivated influenza vaccine. The CDR3 here is CSVDPRDTQYF. CDR3 DNA: TGCAGCGTTGACCCCCGGGATACGCAGTATTTT.